This record looks at one T cell receptor (beta chain) sequence and its context. The sample originates from a study of control samples from healthy donors and cancer patients. Profiling relied on immunoSEQ multiplex PCR, and the TCRdb table lists in-frame clones only, not all of them. The profile covers 90,000 to 100,000 clones, with about 79% appearing a single time and more than 9% taken by the ten largest. Germline-derived CDR1 and CDR2 are SGHTA and FQGNSA. This CDR3 contains 15 residues. With 1 base removed from V and 3 bases from J, the gap between germline ends came to 10 bases. Material: blood. This sequence was found in a woman aged 25 to 39 in good health. The V gene is TRBV7-2, the J gene TRBJ1-5; no clear D gene. The CDR3 is CASSLEAVYNQPQHF. The DNA for the CDR3 is TGTGCCAGCAGCTTAGAGGCAGTCTACAATCAGCCCCAGCATTTT. The full variable domain, completed using reference TRBV7-2 and TRBJ1-5, is GAGVSQSPSNKVTEKGKDVELRCDPISGHTALYWYRQSLGQGLEFLIYFQGNSAPDKSGLPSDRFSAERTGGSVSTLTIQRTQQEDSAVYLCASSLEAVYNQPQHFGDGTRLSIL.